Following are 24 T cell receptor beta chains from one sample sequenced in a study of T cells after yellow fever vaccination. TCRdb called the 5' RACE reads again in MiXCR, with one record for every CDR3 protein. The repertoire holds nearly 550,000 distinct CDR3 sequences, around 21% seen once, with approximately 15% in the top ten. This sample comprised PBMCs, obtained 15 days after the yellow fever booster vaccination. The source is a man under 40 who received the YFV17D yellow fever vaccine.

The V gene is TRBV10-3, the J gene TRBJ1-1; D remains unclear. The V and J ends lost 11 bases and 5 bases respectively, with 9 bases between them. This CDR3 spans 10 amino acids. CDR1 is ENHRY and CDR2 is SYGVKD in the germline V gene. CDR3 nucleotide sequence: TGTGCCCCCGACGGGACTGAAGCTTTCTTT. Its translation: CAPDGTEAFF.

The rearrangement links TRBV27 to TRBJ2-6; the D is unclear. V lost 3 bases, J lost 1 base, and 13 bases lay in between. This CDR3 spans 17 amino acids. Looked up from germline, CDR1 is MNHEY and CDR2 is SMNVEV (reference sequence). The CDR3 DNA follows: TGTGCCAGCAGTTTTAGAGTCCTAGGTTCTGGGGCCAACGTCCTGACTTTC. Encoded protein: CASSFRVLGSGANVLTF.

V usage is TRBV2 and J usage is TRBJ1-2; D is unresolved. This CDR3 has 12 residues. Germline CDR1 reads SNHLY; CDR2 reads FYNNEI. V was clipped by 6 bases and J by 4 bases, with 9 bases between them. The CDR3 here is CASRPTAYGYTF. The CDR3 bases are TGTGCCAGCAGGCCGACGGCCTATGGCTACACCTTC.

The genes are TRBV12-3 or TRBV12-4 and TRBJ2-1, with a possible D match to TRBD2 (6 bases). V was shortened by 6 bases and J by 10 bases, with 25 bases between the two germline ends. This CDR3 contains 16 residues. The CDR3 bases are TGTGCCAGCAGCCCACCGGGACTGGCCGGCCTAGTGGAGCAGTTCTTC. Protein: CASSPPGLAGLVEQFF.

This clonotype was seen a few times. The chain combines TRBV7-9 with TRBJ2-7; 7 bases match TRBD2. The CDR3 totals 16 residues. The ends lost 7 bases at V and 5 bases at J; junction bases unmatched: 17. Germline values: CDR1 SEHNR, CDR2 FQNEAQ (reference sequence). The CDR3 DNA is TGTGCCAGCACAGCGGGACCTAGGGGAGGTCGCGACGAGCAGTACTTC. It encodes CASTAGPRGGRDEQYF. The whole variable domain, remainder taken from reference TRBV7-9 and TRBJ2-7, is DTGVSQNPRHKITKRGQNVTFRCDPISEHNRLYWYRQTLGQGPEFLTYFQNEAQLEKSRLLSDRFSAERPKGSFSTLEIQRTEQGDSAMYLCASTAGPRGGRDEQYFGPGTRLTVT.

This clonotype was detected only a few times. The chain carries TRBV20-1 and TRBJ2-1, with TRBD2 matching 14 bases. This CDR3 region has 20 residues. Trimming took 0 bases from V and 2 from J; bases not matched to a gene: 12. Germline V lookup: CDR1 DFQATT, CDR2 SNEGSKA (reference sequence). The CDR3: CSARDWGETSGRGTYNEQFF. The CDR3 region has the DNA TGCAGTGCTAGAGATTGGGGGGAGACTAGCGGGAGGGGAACCTACAATGAGCAGTTCTTC.

In its sample, this clonotype was seen a few times. The chain combines TRBV12-3 or TRBV12-4 with TRBJ2-1; D is perhaps TRBD1 or TRBD2 (5 bases each). The CDR3 runs to 12 residues. The V end was cut by 5 bases, the J end by 6 bases, with 8 bases between. The CDR3 DNA reads as TGTGCCAGCAGTCCGGGACCCAATGAGCAGTTCTTC. As protein: CASSPGPNEQFF.

This clonotype was counted a few times. The V and J genes are TRBV20-1 and TRBJ2-1; 11 positions agree with TRBD2. V shed 5 bases and J 0 bases; nucleotides not matched to a gene: 6. Germline V gene data show CDR1 as DFQATT and CDR2 as SNEGSKA (reference sequence). This CDR3 region has 16 residues. The CDR3 nucleotides are TGCAGTGCTTTTCTAGCGGGAGGCCTCTCCTACAATGAGCAGTTCTTC. Protein sequence: CSAFLAGGLSYNEQFF.

The chain uses TRBV6-5 and TRBJ2-3; tentatively, D is TRBD1 (5 bases). The CDR3 spans 14 residues. Trimming left V 0 bases short and J 3 bases short, with 7 bases between. Germline lookup yields CDR1 MNHEY and CDR2 SVGAGI. CDR3 protein: CASSYSRQTDTQYF. The DNA for the CDR3 is TGTGCCAGCAGTTACTCGAGACAGACAGATACGCAGTATTTT.

This clonotype turned up a few times. The rearrangement uses TRBV24-1 and TRBJ1-1, with 7 bases matching TRBD1. This CDR3 has 14 amino acids. J gave up 0 bases and V 4 bases, and 1 base lay outside the gene matches. CDR1 and CDR2 (germline): KGHDR, SFDVKD. The CDR3 loop is CATSEGGLNTEAFF. The CDR3, as DNA: TGTGCCACCAGTGAAGGGGGCCTGAACACTGAAGCTTTCTTT.

This rearrangement joins TRBV6-5 to TRBJ1-1; D might be TRBD1 (5 bases). CDR1 MNHEY and CDR2 SVGAGI come from the germline V gene. Trimming took 0 bases from V and 0 from J, leaving 11 bases between them. This CDR3 is 16 amino acids long. This CDR3 reads CASSYSNTGLNTEAFF. The CDR3 nucleotides are TGTGCCAGCAGTTACTCGAATACAGGACTGAACACTGAAGCTTTCTTT.

This sequence joins TRBV5-4 and TRBJ2-2; a possible D gene is TRBD2 (7 bases). CDR3 size: 17 residues. Deletions cut 4 bases from V and 1 base from J, with 17 bases between. The germline gives CDR1 SGHNT, CDR2 YYREEE (reference sequence). The DNA of the CDR3 is TGTGCCAGCAGCCCACCGGGGGGCGGGTTGAACACCGGGGAGCTGTTTTTT. Its translation is CASSPPGGGLNTGELFF.

The V call is TRBV6-2 or TRBV6-3, the J call TRBJ2-6; 9 bases match TRBD1. The germline CDR1 and CDR2 sequences are MNHEY and SVGEGT. Trimming took 5 bases from V and 0 from J; bases not matched to a gene: 5. The CDR3 is 17 amino acids. CDR3 sequence (DNA): TGTGCCAGCAGTAAGGACAGGGGCAGCTCTGGGGCCAACGTCCTGACTTTC. Its translation is CASSKDRGSSGANVLTF.

The chain is built from TRBV10-2 and TRBJ1-5; tentative D call: TRBD1 (5 bases). Germline V CDR1 and CDR2: WSHSY, SAAADI. CDR3 length equals 14 residues. Between the trimmed V and J ends, which lost 4 bases and 5 bases, there was a span of 12 bases. CDR3 in DNA: TGCGCCAGCAGTGCAGGAGGGGACCATCAGCCCCAGCATTTT. Its protein is CASSAGGDHQPQHF.

The rearrangement joins TRBV5-1 to TRBJ2-3; D is uncertain. The germline gives CDR1 SGHRS, CDR2 YFSETQ. This CDR3 is 14 amino acids long. V was shortened by 4 bases and J by 0 bases, with 9 bases between the two germline ends. The DNA of the CDR3 is TGCGCCAGCAGCCGTCAACCTAGCACAGATACGCAGTATTTT. It specifies CASSRQPSTDTQYF.

This clonotype appeared a few times. V is TRBV6-1 and J is TRBJ2-5, with a tentative D call TRBD2 (5 bases). The CDR3 totals 13 residues. Germline lookup yields CDR1 MNHNS and CDR2 SASEGT. The germline V and J ends were trimmed by 4 bases and 5 bases, with 11 bases remaining between them. This CDR3 is CASSAPGSETQYF. In nucleotides, the CDR3 is TGTGCCAGCAGTGCACCGGGATCGGAGACCCAGTACTTC.

This chain connects TRBV12-3 or TRBV12-4 to TRBJ1-1; D unclear. The CDR3 covers 14 residues. The germline V and J ends were trimmed by 0 bases and 0 bases, with 5 bases remaining between them. In nucleotides, the CDR3 is TGTGCCAGCAGTTTAGCTAACATGAACACTGAAGCTTTCTTT. Its translation: CASSLANMNTEAFF.

This sequence joins TRBV29-1 and TRBJ2-1; the match to TRBD1 covers 8 bases. V shed 2 bases, J shed 0 bases, and the junction held 6 bases outside the gene matches. Germline V lookup: CDR1 SQVTM, CDR2 ANQGSEA. The CDR3 has 16 amino acids. CDR3 in amino acids: CSVEPGGPSSYNEQFF. CDR3 DNA sequence: TGCAGCGTTGAACCAGGGGGCCCCTCCTCCTACAATGAGCAGTTCTTC.

V gene TRBV6-1 combines with J gene TRBJ2-3, with no clear D. CDR1 and CDR2 (germline): MNHNS, SASEGT. The CDR3 spans 15 residues. The V gene lost 5 bases and the J gene lost 1 base, with 13 bases spanning the gap. CDR3 protein: CASSPRNARTDTQYF. As DNA, the CDR3 is TGTGCCAGCAGTCCTCGCAACGCGCGCACAGATACGCAGTATTTT.

The V gene is TRBV5-1, the J gene TRBJ1-4; D not certain. The CDR3 length is 14 residues. V lost 0 bases to trimming and J lost 5 bases, with 8 bases between them. Germline V lookup: CDR1 SGHRS, CDR2 YFSETQ. CDR3 nucleotides: TGCGCCAGCAGCTTGGGATCCGGAAATGAAAAACTGTTTTTT. It yields the protein CASSLGSGNEKLFF.

This clonotype was picked up a small number of times. This sequence joins TRBV6-6 and TRBJ2-7, with D perhaps matching TRBD1 (5 bases). The V end was cut by 5 bases, the J end by 2 bases, with 10 bases between. CDR1 and CDR2 (germline): MNHNY, SVGAGI (reference sequence). This CDR3 spans 13 amino acids. The CDR3, as DNA: TGTGCCAGCAGTCTGGACATACCCTACGAGCAGTACTTC. Protein product: CASSLDIPYEQYF.

This clonotype has more than one count but fewer than ten. The CDR3 is CASSLEVIAGGIQETQYF. The CDR3 nucleotides read TGTGCCAGCAGCTTAGAAGTTATAGCGGGCGGCATCCAAGAGACCCAGTACTTC. V gene TRBV11-2 combines with J gene TRBJ2-5, with 7 positions matching TRBD2. In germline, CDR1 is SGHAT, CDR2 FQNNGV. The CDR3 runs to 18 residues. After removal of 0 bases from V and 1 base from J, the junction contained 11 bases not matched to a gene.

The chain is built from TRBV20-1 and TRBJ2-5, with D tentatively TRBD2 (5 bases). This CDR3 contains 14 residues. CDR1 and CDR2 from the germline V gene are DFQATT and SNEGSKA (reference sequence). The V end lost 3 bases, the J end lost 5 bases, and 16 bases lay between the germline ends. CDR3 residues: CSARPQAPGETQYF. The CDR3, as DNA: TGCAGTGCTAGGCCCCAGGCCCCGGGGGAGACCCAGTACTTC.

This chain connects TRBV19 to TRBJ2-1; tentative D call: TRBD2 (5 bases). Germline V gene lookup returns CDR1 LNHDA and CDR2 SQIVND (reference sequence). Trimming shortened V by 3 bases and J by 5 bases, and 11 bases separated the two germline ends. The CDR3 is 14 amino acids. The CDR3 coding sequence is TGTGCCAGTAGTATCAGAGGGTTGCACAATGAGCAGTTCTTC. Protein product: CASSIRGLHNEQFF.